The 22 T cell receptor beta chains below were found in one sample sequenced in a study of blood T cell repertoires in COVID-19. TCRdb's copy holds only in-frame clones and misses some; the assay was immunoSEQ multiplex PCR. In the table there are 150,000 to 200,000 clones, about 92% of which are singletons. The sequenced material came from peripheral blood. These receptors were obtained from a man aged 25-40 years with COVID-19, enrolled during active disease.

This chain links TRBV14 with TRBJ1-1; TRBD1 might be the D (5 bases). With 1 base removed from V and 7 bases from J, the gap between germline ends came to 10 bases. In germline, CDR1 is SGHDN, CDR2 FVKESK. There are 13 residues in the CDR3. The CDR3 bases are TGTGCCAGCAGCCAAGTAGGGGCAGGTGAAGCTTTCTTT. Translated: CASSQVGAGEAFF.

V gene TRBV11-2 combines with J gene TRBJ2-7; 8 bases line up with TRBD2. The CDR3 has 14 amino acids. With V trimmed by 1 base and J by 2 bases, 1 base remained unmatched. Germline V gene data show CDR1 as SGHAT and CDR2 as FQNNGV. In nucleotides, the CDR3 is TGTGCCAGCAGCTTAGGCGGGGGGACCTACGAGCAGTACTTC. Protein product: CASSLGGGTYEQYF.

The genes are TRBV2 and TRBJ1-4, with D tentatively TRBD1 (5 bases). Germline V CDR1 and CDR2: SNHLY, FYNNEI. The length of the CDR3 is 13 residues. Trimming removed 8 bases at V and 8 bases at J, with 15 bases between. The CDR3 sequence: CASGRVSGEKLFF. The CDR3 region has the DNA TGTGCCAGCGGACGGGTTTCAGGGGAAAAACTGTTTTTT.

This clone was seen many times. The chain is built from TRBV3-1 (or the pseudogene TRBV3-2) and TRBJ1-1, with a tentative D call TRBD1 (5 bases). The V gene's germline CDR1 is LGHDT and CDR2 YNNKEL (reference sequence). Trimming shortened V by 1 base and J by 5 bases, and 11 bases separated the two germline ends. The CDR3 runs 14 residues. The CDR3, as DNA: TGTGCCAGCAGCCAAGCATGGGGGGATACTGAAGCTTTCTTT. Its protein is CASSQAWGDTEAFF.

The chain recombines TRBV27 with TRBJ1-1; 7 nucleotides agree with TRBD1. Germline CDR1 is MNHEY and CDR2 is SMNVEV (reference sequence). The CDR3 loop spans 21 amino acids. The V segment lost 2 bases and the J segment 0 bases; nucleotides outside the gene matches: 21. CDR3 DNA: TGTGCCAGCAGTTTAAGGGGGTGGGGGGATCGAGGGGGCGCGGTGAACACTGAAGCTTTCTTT. This gives the protein CASSLRGWGDRGGAVNTEAFF.

This chain links TRBV5-1 with TRBJ1-2, with D tentatively TRBD1 (6 bases). Trimming left V 0 bases short and J 8 bases short, with 14 bases between. CDR1 SGHRS and CDR2 YFSETQ come from the germline V gene. The CDR3 loop spans 14 amino acids. CDR3 sequence: CASSLVQGRRGYTF. The CDR3 DNA follows: TGCGCCAGCAGCTTGGTACAGGGACGGCGAGGCTACACCTTC.

The chain links TRBV3-1 (or the pseudogene TRBV3-2) to TRBJ1-2; D gene uncertain. Between the trimmed V and J ends, which lost 4 bases and 8 bases, there was a span of 29 bases. Germline V CDR1 and CDR2: LGHDT, YNNKEL (reference sequence). This CDR3 has 18 amino acids. The CDR3 loop reads CASSPAPGSRFVRWGYTF. The CDR3 bases are TGTGCCAGCAGCCCGGCTCCGGGATCACGATTCGTTCGGTGGGGCTACACCTTC.

The J gene is TRBJ2-2, the V gene TRBV6-1; maybe TRBD1 (6 bases). V lost 2 bases and J lost 2, with 9 bases in between. Germline CDR1 reads MNHNS; CDR2 reads SASEGT. The CDR3 length is 15 residues. The CDR3 nucleotides read TGTGCCAGCAGTGAATTGGACAGAAACACCGGGGAGCTGTTTTTT. It is translated as CASSELDRNTGELFF.

This clone came up a few times. The chain has TRBV3-1 (or the pseudogene TRBV3-2) and TRBJ2-3, with D hard to call. The CDR3 totals 13 residues. V was shortened by 4 bases and J by 1 base, with 6 bases between the two germline ends. Germline CDR1 reads LGHDT; CDR2 reads YNNKEL (reference sequence). The DNA of the CDR3 is TGTGCCAGCAGCCTGGGCGGCACAGATACGCAGTATTTT. Its protein is CASSLGGTDTQYF.

Turning to this clone: This same CDR3 is encoded by further DNA sequences in the sample. The V gene is TRBV4-3, the J gene TRBJ2-2, with 10 bases lining up with TRBD2. The CDR3 contains 16 residues. V lost 4 bases, J lost 0 bases, and 2 bases stayed unmatched. Germline loops: CDR1 LGHNA, CDR2 YSLEER. CDR3: CASSLGLAANTGELFF. CDR3 DNA sequence: TGCGCCAGCAGCCTCGGACTAGCGGCGAACACCGGGGAGCTGTTTTTT.

J is TRBJ1-6 and V is TRBV5-1; D not certain. V gave up 4 bases and J gave up 0 bases, with 17 bases separating them. In germline, CDR1 is SGHRS, CDR2 YFSETQ. The CDR3 contains 18 residues. CDR3 bases: TGCGCCAGCAGCGGAAGACAATTGAGGGCCTCCTATAATTCACCCCTCCACTTT. It is translated as CASSGRQLRASYNSPLHF.

The chain carries TRBV28 and TRBJ1-2; the D is unclear. Germline lookup yields CDR1 MDHEN and CDR2 SYDVKM. Trimming cost V 3 bases and J 5 bases, with 10 bases left between them. The CDR3 is made up of 13 amino acids. The CDR3 region has the DNA TGTGCCAGCAGTTTGATAGCCCCTTATGGCTACACCTTC. As protein: CASSLIAPYGYTF.

This chain connects TRBV27 to TRBJ2-7, with 10 nucleotides matching TRBD2. The V gene's germline CDR1 is MNHEY and CDR2 SMNVEV (reference sequence). Trimming cost V 4 bases and J 6 bases; bases outside gene matches: 18. The CDR3 runs to 18 residues. DNA for the CDR3: TGTGCCAGCAGTTGGGGATTCCCGGGGCTAGCGGGAGTAGGCGAGCAGTACTTC. Translated: CASSWGFPGLAGVGEQYF.

V and J are TRBV4-3 and TRBJ2-1; 13 bases are shared with TRBD2. The CDR3 totals 16 residues. CDR1 LGHNA and CDR2 YSLEER come from the germline V gene. J gave up 7 bases and V 0 bases, and 3 bases lay outside the gene matches. The CDR3 DNA follows: TGCGCCAGCAGCCAAGAAGGACTAGCGGGAGATAATGAGCAGTTCTTC. It yields the protein CASSQEGLAGDNEQFF.

The rearrangement uses TRBV5-1 and TRBJ1-4, with 7 bases identical to TRBD1. V lost 4 bases to trimming and J lost 8 bases; unmatched junction nucleotides: 8. Germline V gene sequence: CDR1 SGHRS, CDR2 YFSETQ. The CDR3 extends over 14 amino acids. The CDR3, as DNA: TGCGCCAGCAGCGACCTTCAGGGGGACGAAAAACTGTTTTTT. This sequence encodes CASSDLQGDEKLFF.

Only one count was recorded for this clone. In the same sample, other DNA sequences code for this CDR3. The chain joins TRBV5-1 to TRBJ2-7; TRBD1 might be the D (6 bases). The germline CDR1 and CDR2 sequences are SGHRS and YFSETQ. V was cut by 0 bases and J by 2 bases, with 12 bases left in between. The length of the CDR3 is 15 residues. The CDR3, as DNA: TGCGCCAGCAGCTTGGTCCCAGGGGAAACCTACGAGCAGTACTTC. Translation: CASSLVPGETYEQYF.

CDR3 residues: CASSQEAASYNEQFF. The CDR3 DNA sequence: TGCGCCAGCAGCCAAGAAGCGGCCTCCTACAATGAGCAGTTCTTC. This chain joins TRBV4-3 and TRBJ2-1; possible D gene TRBD2, 5 bases. Per germline, CDR1 LGHNA and CDR2 YSLEER. This CDR3 comprises 15 residues. Deletions cut 0 bases from V and 0 bases from J, with 6 bases between.

The rearrangement joins TRBV7-9 to TRBJ1-4; the match to TRBD1 covers 7 bases. The CDR3 contains 13 residues. V trimming: 6 bases; J trimming: 5 bases; junction bases outside the gene matches: 3. Germline V CDR1 and CDR2: SEHNR, FQNEAQ (reference sequence). The CDR3 reads CASRAGGNEKLFF. The CDR3 region has the DNA TGTGCCAGCAGGGCAGGGGGGAATGAAAAACTGTTTTTT.

The rearrangement uses TRBV7-9 and TRBJ1-2; TRBD1 aligns across 10 bases. The J segment lost 4 bases and the V segment lost 1 base, leaving 9 bases of the junction unmatched. The germline V gene has CDR1 SEHNR and CDR2 FQNEAQ (reference sequence). The CDR3 totals 17 residues. The CDR3 region has the DNA TGTGCCAGCAGCTTAGAGGGGACAGGGGCCTCCGGCTATGGCTACACCTTC. Protein product: CASSLEGTGASGYGYTF.

The chain employs TRBV4-3 and TRBJ2-1; D possibly corresponds to TRBD2 (6 bases). Trimming removed 0 bases from V and 2 bases from J, with 17 bases in between. This CDR3 region has 18 residues. Germline V gene sequence: CDR1 LGHNA, CDR2 YSLEER. The CDR3 spells CASSQETGSGDPYNEQFF. CDR3 bases: TGCGCCAGCAGCCAAGAGACGGGTAGCGGAGACCCCTACAATGAGCAGTTCTTC.

This chain uses TRBV19 with TRBJ1-1; D is unclear. This CDR3 is built from 17 residues. The V and J ends lost 7 bases and 1 base respectively, with 22 bases between them. CDR1 is LNHDA, CDR2 SQIVND, per germline (reference sequence). In DNA form, the CDR3 reads TGTGCCAGTAATTGGGCTGGGGTTCGGGGTGCGAACACTGAAGCTTTCTTT. Translated: CASNWAGVRGANTEAFF.

V gene TRBV19 combines with J gene TRBJ2-1, with 13 nucleotides matching TRBD2. CDR1 and CDR2 from the germline V gene are LNHDA and SQIVND (reference sequence). With 5 bases clipped from V and 9 bases from J, the junction kept 10 bases outside the gene matches. The CDR3 has 16 amino acids. The DNA of the CDR3 is TGTGCCAGTAGTTCTAGACTAGCGGGGGGATTAGGTGAGCAGTTCTTC. Protein product: CASSSRLAGGLGEQFF.